These 18 T cell receptor beta chains were sequenced from one sample in a study of identical twins. Via MiXCR, TCRdb re-called the 5' RACE reads, giving one row per CDR3 protein. The sample consists of some 500,000 distinct CDR3 sequences, 20% to 25% of them appearing once. The sample also formed part of further work on T cells expressing NK-cell markers.

The sample taken for sequencing was CD4+ T cells sorted from blood. All receptors come from a woman under 30 in good health.

This clonotype was counted a few times. The chain recombines TRBV20-1 with TRBJ2-5; D not resolved. Trimming took 2 bases from V and 5 from J, leaving 12 bases between them. The CDR3 has 13 amino acids. From germline, CDR1 is DFQATT and CDR2 SNEGSKA (reference sequence). This CDR3 reads CSARYSSRETQYF. The CDR3 DNA sequence: TGCAGTGCTAGATATTCGAGCCGGGAGACCCAGTACTTC.

This clonotype was found a few times. This chain links TRBV11-2 with TRBJ2-3, with 10 bases lining up with TRBD2. CDR1 is SGHAT and CDR2 is FQNNGV in the germline V gene. With V trimmed by 4 bases and J by 3 bases, 13 bases remained unmatched. The CDR3 extends over 18 amino acids. The CDR3 protein is CASSSRSLAGVRTDTQYF. CDR3 nucleotides: TGTGCCAGCAGCTCTCGATCGCTAGCGGGAGTTAGGACAGATACGCAGTATTTT.

The genes are TRBV2 and TRBJ2-3, with D possibly matching TRBD2 (5 bases). The CDR3 runs 13 residues. Germline V gene sequence: CDR1 SNHLY, CDR2 FYNNEI. Trimming removed 7 bases from V and 5 bases from J, with 13 bases in between. CDR3 region: CASNPGLEDTQYF. The CDR3 DNA follows: TGTGCCAGCAACCCCGGACTCGAAGATACGCAGTATTTT.

The table lists this clonotype with a few counts. The germline gene is not matched at one end of the junction; a read error may be the cause. The chain recombines TRBV7-3 with TRBJ2-3; TRBD2 matches at 7 bases. The CDR3 runs 15 residues. CDR1 is SGHTA, CDR2 FQGTGA, per germline. CDR3 coding DNA: TGTGCCTGCAGCCGACTAGCAGGATCCACAGATACGCAGTATTTT. This sequence encodes CACSRLAGSTDTQYF.

This clonotype was found once. V gene TRBV7-2 combines with J gene TRBJ2-5; 8 bases map to TRBD2. Germline CDR1 and CDR2: SGHTA and FQGNSA. The V segment lost 5 bases and the J segment 7 bases; nucleotides outside the gene matches: 9. CDR3 length: 14 amino acids. The CDR3 sequence is CASSLGLARGTQYF. In DNA form, the CDR3 reads TGTGCCAGCAGCCTTGGACTAGCCCGAGGGACCCAGTACTTC.

The chain combines TRBV12-3 or TRBV12-4 with TRBJ2-7; 10 nucleotides align to TRBD1. With 4 bases clipped from V and 7 bases from J, the junction kept 7 bases outside the gene matches. This CDR3 is built from 14 residues. CDR3 in amino acids: CASSWGTGAREQYF. The CDR3 DNA reads TGTGCCAGCAGTTGGGGGACAGGGGCGAGGGAGCAGTACTTC.

This clonotype occurred many times. One end of the junction fails to match germline, which may point to a read error. The V call is TRBV12-3 or TRBV12-4, the J call TRBJ2-1, with D uncertain. The CDR3 is 12 amino acids. For the CDR3, the DNA is TGTGCCAGCAGCCGGACGTCCCTAAAGTGGGTCTTC. It translates to CASSRTSLKWVF.

V usage is TRBV5-1 and J usage is TRBJ1-2; TRBD1 might be the D (5 bases). V dropped 4 bases and J dropped 7 bases, with 14 bases sitting between them. The CDR3 is made up of 13 amino acids. The germline CDR1 and CDR2 sequences are SGHRS and YFSETQ. CDR3 protein: CASSQGVDGGYTF. The CDR3 DNA is TGCGCCAGCAGCCAAGGGGTGGACGGTGGCTACACCTTC.

This clonotype came up a few times. The rearrangement joins TRBV12-3 or TRBV12-4 to TRBJ2-7; D is unresolved. This CDR3 is built from 13 residues. Trimming took off 3 bases at V and 2 bases at J, with 8 bases between the two ends. The CDR3 protein is CASSLTAAYEQYF. The CDR3 DNA reads TGTGCCAGCAGTTTGACCGCAGCCTACGAGCAGTACTTC.

This chain links TRBV20-1 with TRBJ1-6; maybe TRBD1 (5 bases). Trimming left V 5 bases short and J 7 bases short, with 9 bases between. This CDR3 is built from 12 residues. CDR1 is DFQATT, CDR2 SNEGSKA, per germline (reference sequence). This chain's CDR3 is CSAVGGNSPLHF. The CDR3 DNA reads TGCAGTGCTGTGGGGGGGAATTCACCCCTCCACTTT.

The rearrangement joins TRBV7-9 to TRBJ2-3, with TRBD1 identical over 9 bases. Germline values: CDR1 SEHNR, CDR2 FQNEAQ (reference sequence). V gave up 2 bases and J gave up 3 bases; unmatched junction bases: 3. The CDR3 length is 15 residues. The CDR3 region is CASSLSGQGTDTQYF. CDR3 nucleotides: TGTGCCAGCAGCTTATCAGGACAGGGGACAGATACGCAGTATTTT.

The CDR3 DNA reads as TGTGCCATCAGTCCCGGGACATCAGTCGAGCAGTACTTC. Translating it yields CAISPGTSVEQYF. The chain has TRBV10-3 and TRBJ2-7, with D possibly being TRBD1 (6 bases). Trimming pared 5 bases from V and 6 bases from J, leaving 14 bases between. The germline CDR1 and CDR2 sequences are ENHRY and SYGVKD. CDR3 size: 13 residues.

The chain employs TRBV3-1 and TRBJ2-2; tentatively, D is TRBD2 (6 bases). V was shortened by 1 base and J by 6 bases, with 12 bases between the two germline ends. Germline loops: CDR1 LGHDT, CDR2 YNNKEL (reference sequence). The CDR3 sequence is 15 residues long. CDR3 protein: CASSQAGVGAGELFF. The CDR3 region has the DNA TGTGCCAGCAGCCAAGCGGGAGTTGGAGCCGGGGAGCTGTTTTTT.

The chain combines TRBV20-1 with TRBJ1-1; D call uncertain. Trimming removed 3 bases from V and 2 bases from J, with 19 bases in between. The germline V gene encodes CDR1 DFQATT and CDR2 SNEGSKA (reference sequence). The CDR3 sequence is 16 residues long. The CDR3 reads CSASHSGRRINTEAFF. The CDR3 bases are TGCAGTGCTAGCCACTCCGGCCGCAGAATTAACACTGAAGCTTTCTTT.

This clonotype was detected only a few times. The genes are TRBV7-2 and TRBJ2-3; possible D gene TRBD2, 6 bases. Trimming took off 5 bases at V and 2 bases at J, with 17 bases between the two ends. This CDR3 has 16 amino acids. CDR1 and CDR2 (germline): SGHTA, FQGNSA. As DNA, the CDR3 is TGTGCCAGCAGCCGGGGGAGCGGTTCTTACACAGATACGCAGTATTTT. Translating it yields CASSRGSGSYTDTQYF.

In nucleotides, the CDR3 is TGTGCCAGCAGTTTCCAGTGGACAGATACGCAGTATTTT. It encodes CASSFQWTDTQYF. The genes are TRBV2 and TRBJ2-3, with unresolved D. Trimming shortened V by 5 bases and J by 3 bases, and 9 bases separated the two germline ends. The germline gives CDR1 SNHLY, CDR2 FYNNEI. This CDR3 comprises 13 residues.

The chain uses TRBV19 and TRBJ1-1; D may be TRBD1 (6 bases). The CDR3 totals 14 residues. Per germline, CDR1 LNHDA and CDR2 SQIVND (reference sequence). Trimming pared 9 bases from V and 1 base from J, leaving 15 bases between. CDR3 coding DNA: TGTGCCAGCAGAGAGACAGGATGGAACACTGAAGCTTTCTTT. The encoded protein is CASRETGWNTEAFF.

V and J are TRBV5-1 and TRBJ2-2; 8 nucleotides agree with TRBD2. Per the germline V gene, CDR1 is SGHRS and CDR2 is YFSETQ. Germline trimming cut 4 bases from V and 4 bases from J; bases unmatched to any gene: 9. The CDR3 spans 16 residues. CDR3 sequence: CASSRQSRGATGELFF. The CDR3 region has the DNA TGCGCCAGCAGCCGCCAGTCGCGGGGGGCCACCGGGGAGCTGTTTTTT.